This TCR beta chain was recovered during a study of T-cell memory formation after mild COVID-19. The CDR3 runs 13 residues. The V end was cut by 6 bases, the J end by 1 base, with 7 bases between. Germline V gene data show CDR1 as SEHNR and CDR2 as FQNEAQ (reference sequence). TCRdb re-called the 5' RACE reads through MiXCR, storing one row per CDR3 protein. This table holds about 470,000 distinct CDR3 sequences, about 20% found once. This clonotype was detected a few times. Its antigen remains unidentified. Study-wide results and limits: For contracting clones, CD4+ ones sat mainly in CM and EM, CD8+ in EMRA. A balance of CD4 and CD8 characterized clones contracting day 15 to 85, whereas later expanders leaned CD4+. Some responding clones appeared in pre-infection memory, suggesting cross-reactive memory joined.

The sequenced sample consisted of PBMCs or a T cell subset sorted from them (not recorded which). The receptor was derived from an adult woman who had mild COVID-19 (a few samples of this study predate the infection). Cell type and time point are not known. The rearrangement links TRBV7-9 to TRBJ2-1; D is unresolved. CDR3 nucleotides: TGTGCCAGCAGGGCAGGTTCCTACAATGAGCAGTTCTTC. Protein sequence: CASRAGSYNEQFF. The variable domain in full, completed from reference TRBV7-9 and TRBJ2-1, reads DTGVSQNPRHKITKRGQNVTFRCDPISEHNRLYWYRQTLGQGPEFLTYFQNEAQLEKSRLLSDRFSAERPKGSFSTLEIQRTEQGDSAMYLCASRAGSYNEQFFGPGTRLTVL.